The rows below give T cell receptor beta chains drawn from one sample of a study of OX40 agonist ivuxolimab in advanced cancers. The assay was immunoSEQ multiplex PCR, and TCRdb's table has in-frame clones only and misses some. The data hold 40,000 or so clones, with 92% observed a single time. The sequenced sample was CD4+ or CD8+ T cells sorted from blood, obtained in a trial of the OX40 agonist ivuxolimab. The receptors derive from an adult with an advanced solid tumor such as melanoma, head and neck, liver or kidney cancer. Each CDR3 is given with its conserved first and last residue. A D gene is named only where the DNA matches it firmly. A row's size may be missing; if present it is once, few, many or a size class.

V gene,D gene,J gene,clone size,CDR3 protein,CDR3 DNA
TRBV27,NA,TRBJ1-1,NA,CASSLGSAGNTEAFF,TGTGCCAGCAGTTTAGGTTCGGCAGGGAACACTGAAGCTTTCTTT
TRBV19,NA,TRBJ2-7,NA,CASSISLTYEQYF,TGTGCCAGTAGTATATCGCTGACCTACGAGCAGTACTTC
TRBV6-1,NA,TRBJ2-1,NA,CASSADMSPNEQFF,TGTGCCAGCAGCGCAGACATGTCCCCCAATGAGCAGTTCTTC
TRBV20-1,NA,TRBJ1-2,NA,CSAPGTTDTF,TGCAGTGCCCCCGGGACAACGGACACCTTC
TRBV29-1,NA,TRBJ2-3,NA,CSVVGEVLPSEADTDTQYF,TGCAGCGTTGTGGGGGAAGTTCTACCATCCGAGGCAGACACAGATACGCAGTATTTT
TRBV14,TRBD2,TRBJ2-7,NA,CASSQVLAGTYEQYF,TGTGCCAGCAGCCAAGTCCTAGCGGGAACCTACGAGCAGTACTTC
TRBV7-9,TRBD1,TRBJ2-7,once,CASSFWTGDEQYF,TGTGCCAGCAGTTTTTGGACAGGAGACGAGCAGTACTTC
TRBV27,NA,TRBJ1-2,NA,CASSLTGGYGYTF,TGTGCCAGCAGTCTAACGGGGGGTTATGGCTACACCTTC
TRBV4-1,TRBD1,TRBJ2-1,NA,CASSVTGGHDNEQFF,TGCGCCAGCAGCGTAACAGGGGGTCACGACAATGAGCAGTTCTTC
TRBV7-8,NA,TRBJ2-1,NA,CASSLVPRGNEQFF,TGTGCCAGCAGCTTAGTTCCCAGGGGCAATGAGCAGTTCTTC
TRBV7-9,TRBD1,TRBJ2-7,once,CASSQGDRTYEQYF,TGTGCCAGCAGCCAAGGGGACAGAACCTACGAGCAGTACTTC
TRBV9,TRBD2,TRBJ2-1,NA,CASSVGGDWGRDNEQFF,TGTGCCAGCAGCGTAGGTGGGGACTGGGGGAGGGACAATGAGCAGTTCTTC
TRBV9,NA,TRBJ2-5,NA,CASSVAPLSKETQYF,TGTGCCAGCAGCGTAGCCCCCCTAAGTAAAGAGACCCAGTACTTC
TRBV5-4,TRBD2,TRBJ2-1,NA,CASSFGTSVNEQFF,TGTGCCAGCAGCTTCGGGACTAGCGTCAATGAGCAGTTCTTC
TRBV15,TRBD2,TRBJ2-5,NA,CATSSLWAGGNQETQYF,TGTGCCACCAGCAGCTTGTGGGCGGGAGGTAACCAAGAGACCCAGTACTTC
TRBV5-6,NA,TRBJ2-5,NA,CASSKRDQETQYF,TGTGCCAGCAGTAAGCGGGACCAAGAGACCCAGTACTTC
TRBV7-9,TRBD1,TRBJ2-5,NA,CASSLGTGGRETQYF,TGTGCCAGCAGCTTAGGGACAGGGGGCCGAGAGACCCAGTACTTC
TRBV4-3,NA,TRBJ2-6,NA,CASSQRDRFSSGANVLTF,TGCGCCAGCAGCCAACGGGACCGATTCAGCTCTGGGGCCAACGTCCTGACTTTC
TRBV5-5,NA,TRBJ2-7,NA,CASSSVVSYEQYF,TGTGCCAGCAGCTCGGTTGTCTCCTACGAGCAGTACTTC
TRBV30,NA,TRBJ2-1,NA,CAWSVGWGQFNEQFF,TGTGCCTGGAGTGTAGGGTGGGGCCAATTTAATGAGCAGTTCTTC
TRBV4-1,NA,TRBJ2-7,NA,CASSQESASTWEQYF,TGCGCCAGCAGCCAAGAGTCGGCCTCGACGTGGGAGCAGTACTTC
TRBV5-1,TRBD2,TRBJ2-7,NA,CASTLSGTYEQYF,TGCGCCAGCACCCTTAGCGGGACCTACGAGCAGTACTTC
TRBV4-1,TRBD2,TRBJ2-1,once,CASSQEAAGGPYNEQFF,TGCGCCAGCAGCCAAGAAGCAGCGGGAGGGCCCTACAATGAGCAGTTCTTC
TRBV6-5,NA,TRBJ2-2,NA,CASSQEYTGELFF,TGTGCCAGCAGTCAAGAATACACCGGGGAGCTGTTTTTT
TRBV4-1,TRBD2,TRBJ2-7,NA,CASSQVTGGSYEQYF,TGCGCCAGCAGCCAAGTCACGGGGGGTTCCTACGAGCAGTACTTC
TRBV2,NA,TRBJ2-1,NA,CASSYYGGSSSYNEQFF,TGTGCCAGCAGCTACTATGGGGGTTCGAGCTCCTACAATGAGCAGTTCTTC
TRBV4-1,NA,TRBJ2-7,few,CASSQVGGPSTSYEQYF,TGCGCCAGCAGCCAAGTTGGCGGGCCCTCAACTTCCTACGAGCAGTACTTC
TRBV4-1,TRBD2,TRBJ2-5,NA,CASSQDRREGLGQETQYF,TGCGCCAGCAGCCAAGATCGGCGGGAGGGCCTGGGCCAAGAGACCCAGTACTTC
TRBV27,NA,TRBJ2-1,NA,CASSFRGQDNEQFF,TGTGCCAGCAGTTTCAGGGGACAAGACAATGAGCAGTTCTTC
TRBV10-3,TRBD1,TRBJ2-1,NA,CAVLPGGNFNEQFF,TGTGCCGTCCTCCCAGGGGGCAACTTCAATGAGCAGTTCTTC
TRBV7-9,NA,TRBJ2-6,NA,CASRHTAYSGANVLTF,TGTGCCAGCAGGCATACAGCATACTCTGGGGCCAACGTCCTGACTTTC
TRBV5-1,TRBD1,TRBJ2-7,NA,CASSSGQGTAEQYF,TGCGCCAGCAGCTCGGGACAGGGAACAGCCGAGCAGTACTTC
TRBV27,TRBD2,TRBJ2-7,NA,CASSSSGSGMGEQYF,TGTGCCAGCAGTTCCTCAGGGAGCGGGATGGGCGAGCAGTACTTC
TRBV7-9,NA,TRBJ2-7,NA,CASSLKAGLRNEQYF,TGTGCCAGCAGCTTAAAGGCCGGACTACGGAACGAGCAGTACTTC
TRBV6-5,TRBD2,TRBJ2-1,NA,CASSYSGGLGDEQFF,TGTGCCAGCAGTTACTCGGGCGGACTAGGAGATGAGCAGTTCTTC
TRBV30,NA,TRBJ1-4,NA,CAWSAGKTNEKLFF,TGTGCCTGGAGTGCAGGGAAGACTAATGAAAAACTGTTTTTT
TRBV5-1,NA,TRBJ1-1,NA,CASSLLGTSDTEAFF,TGCGCCAGCAGCTTATTGGGGACGTCAGACACTGAAGCTTTCTTT
TRBV28,NA,TRBJ2-5,NA,CASSRTIMEETQYF,TGTGCCAGCAGTAGAACCATAATGGAAGAGACCCAGTACTTC
TRBV27,TRBD1,TRBJ1-2,NA,CASSFGRGLDYTF,TGTGCCAGCAGTTTCGGCAGGGGGCTTGACTACACCTTC
TRBV7-9,NA,TRBJ1-2,NA,CASSLVGGANYGYTF,TGTGCCAGCAGCTTAGTGGGAGGCGCTAACTATGGCTACACCTTC
TRBV5-5,NA,TRBJ2-1,once,CASLGGNEQFF,TGTGCCAGTTTAGGGGGGAATGAGCAGTTCTTC
TRBV6-6,TRBD1,TRBJ1-2,NA,CASLQGADGYTF,TGTGCCAGCTTACAGGGGGCTGATGGCTACACCTTC
TRBV29-1,NA,TRBJ1-1,NA,CSVLMASNTEAFF,TGCAGCGTTTTAATGGCCTCGAACACTGAAGCTTTCTTT
TRBV6-5,NA,TRBJ1-2,NA,CASSSPSGGYTF,TGTGCCAGCAGTTCCCCTTCGGGTGGCTACACCTTC
TRBV4-1,NA,TRBJ1-2,NA,CASSHQGEYGYTF,TGCGCCAGCAGCCACCAGGGAGAATATGGCTACACCTTC
TRBV29-1,NA,TRBJ1-1,NA,CSVGDGWMTEAFF,TGCAGCGTGGGGGACGGATGGATGACTGAAGCTTTCTTT
TRBV19,NA,TRBJ2-5,NA,CASSATSLFWETQYF,TGTGCCAGTAGCGCTACTAGTCTTTTCTGGGAGACCCAGTACTTC
TRBV7-8,TRBD1,TRBJ2-3,NA,CASSSRQGRDTQYF,TGTGCCAGCAGCTCCAGACAGGGGCGGGATACGCAGTATTTT
TRBV27,TRBD1,TRBJ2-1,NA,CASRSGTGSFNEQFF,TGTGCCAGCAGATCCGGGACAGGGAGCTTCAATGAGCAGTTCTTC
TRBV13,NA,TRBJ2-7,NA,CASSLGNNLLYEQYF,TGTGCCAGCAGCTTAGGGAATAATCTACTATACGAGCAGTACTTC
TRBV9,NA,TRBJ1-5,NA,CASSETGRGQPQHF,TGTGCCAGCAGCGAAACAGGGAGAGGTCAGCCCCAGCATTTT
TRBV6-5,NA,TRBJ2-3,NA,CASSDRWGDTQYF,TGTGCCAGCAGCGACCGATGGGGAGATACGCAGTATTTT
TRBV6-5,NA,TRBJ1-1,few,CASLGVGTEAFF,TGTGCCAGCCTGGGGGTTGGGACTGAAGCTTTCTTT
TRBV6-5,NA,TRBJ1-5,once,CASRGFSSQPQHF,TGTGCCAGCCGGGGATTTTCCAGTCAGCCCCAGCATTTT
TRBV7-8,TRBD1,TRBJ2-7,NA,CASSLLSGTGGVEQYF,TGTGCCAGCAGCTTGTTGAGCGGGACAGGGGGTGTAGAGCAGTACTTC
TRBV28,NA,TRBJ1-2,NA,CASRISFDNYNGYTF,TGTGCCAGCAGAATCAGCTTTGATAACTATAATGGCTACACCTTC
TRBV5-1,TRBD2,TRBJ2-2,NA,CASSLAGGSTGELFF,TGCGCCAGCAGCTTGGCGGGAGGAAGCACCGGGGAGCTGTTTTTT
TRBV28,TRBD1,TRBJ2-3,NA,CASSSQGAGDTQYF,TGTGCCAGCAGTTCACAGGGGGCGGGCGATACGCAGTATTTT
TRBV7-3,NA,TRBJ2-1,NA,CASSLQDRADYNEQFF,TGTGCCAGCAGCCTACAGGATAGAGCGGACTACAATGAGCAGTTCTTC
TRBV4-1,NA,TRBJ2-1,NA,CASSTGLPNEQFF,TGCGCCAGCAGCACGGGACTCCCCAATGAGCAGTTCTTC